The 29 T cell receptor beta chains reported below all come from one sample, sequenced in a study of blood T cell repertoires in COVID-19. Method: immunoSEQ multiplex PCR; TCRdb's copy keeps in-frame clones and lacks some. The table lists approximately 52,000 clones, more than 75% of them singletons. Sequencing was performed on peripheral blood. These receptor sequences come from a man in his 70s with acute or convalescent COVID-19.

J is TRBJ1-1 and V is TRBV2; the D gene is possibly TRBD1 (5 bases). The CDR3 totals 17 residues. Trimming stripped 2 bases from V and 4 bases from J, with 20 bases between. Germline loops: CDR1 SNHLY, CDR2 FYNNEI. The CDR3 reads CASSETSPGFTGTEAFF. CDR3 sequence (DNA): TGTGCCAGCAGTGAAACATCTCCAGGGTTTACGGGCACTGAAGCTTTCTTT.

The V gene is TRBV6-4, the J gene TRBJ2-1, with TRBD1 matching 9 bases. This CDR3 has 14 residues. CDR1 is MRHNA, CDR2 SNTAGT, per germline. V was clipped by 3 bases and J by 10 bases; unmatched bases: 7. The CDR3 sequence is CASSEGQGMGEQFF. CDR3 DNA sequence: TGTGCCAGCAGTGAGGGACAGGGAATGGGGGAGCAGTTCTTC.

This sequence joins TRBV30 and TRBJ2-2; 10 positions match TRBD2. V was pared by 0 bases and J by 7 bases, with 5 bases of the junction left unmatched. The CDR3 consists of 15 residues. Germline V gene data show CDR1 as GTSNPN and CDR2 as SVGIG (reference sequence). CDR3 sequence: CAWSVKLAGVGELFF. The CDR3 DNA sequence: TGTGCCTGGAGTGTAAAGCTAGCGGGAGTCGGGGAGCTGTTTTTT. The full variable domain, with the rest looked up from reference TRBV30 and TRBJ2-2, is SQTIHQWPATLVQPVGSPLSLECTVEGTSNPNLYWYRQAAGRGLQLLFYSVGIGQISSEVPQNLSASRPQDRQFILSSKKLLLSDSGFYLCAWSVKLAGVGELFFGEGSRLTVL.

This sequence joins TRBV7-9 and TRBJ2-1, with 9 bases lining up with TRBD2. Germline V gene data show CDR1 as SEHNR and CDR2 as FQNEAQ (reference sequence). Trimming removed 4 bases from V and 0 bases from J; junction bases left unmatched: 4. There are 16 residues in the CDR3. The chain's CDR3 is CASSSGLAVSYNEQFF. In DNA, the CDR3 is TGTGCCAGCAGCTCGGGACTAGCCGTCTCCTACAATGAGCAGTTCTTC.

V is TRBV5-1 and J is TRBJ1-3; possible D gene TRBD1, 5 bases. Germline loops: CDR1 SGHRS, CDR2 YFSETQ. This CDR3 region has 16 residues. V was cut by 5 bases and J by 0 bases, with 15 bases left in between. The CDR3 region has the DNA TGCGCCAGCAGTTCTGGGGGGATTGTCTCTGGAAACACCATATATTTT. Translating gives CASSSGGIVSGNTIYF.

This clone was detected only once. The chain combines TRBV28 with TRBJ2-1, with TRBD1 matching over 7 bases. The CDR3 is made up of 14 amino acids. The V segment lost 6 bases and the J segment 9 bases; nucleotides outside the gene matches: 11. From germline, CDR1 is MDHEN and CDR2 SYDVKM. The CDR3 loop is CASRPSDRVGEQFF. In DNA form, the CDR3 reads TGTGCCAGCAGGCCCTCCGACAGGGTAGGTGAGCAGTTCTTC.

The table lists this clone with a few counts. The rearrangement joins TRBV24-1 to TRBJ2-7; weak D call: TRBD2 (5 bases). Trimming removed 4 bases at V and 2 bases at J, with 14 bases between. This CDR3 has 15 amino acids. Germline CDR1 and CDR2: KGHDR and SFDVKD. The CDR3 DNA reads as TGTGCCACCAGTGACGGACCGGGAACAACCTACGAGCAGTACTTC. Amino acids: CATSDGPGTTYEQYF.

In nucleotides, the CDR3 is TGTGCCAGCAGTCGGACTAGCGGGAGGGATACGCAGTATTTT. Translation: CASSRTSGRDTQYF. The chain carries TRBV2 and TRBJ2-3; 14 nucleotides line up with TRBD2. Germline V gives CDR1 SNHLY, CDR2 FYNNEI. This CDR3 is built from 14 residues. The V gene end was trimmed by 5 bases and the J gene end by 6 bases; junction bases not matched to a gene: 1.

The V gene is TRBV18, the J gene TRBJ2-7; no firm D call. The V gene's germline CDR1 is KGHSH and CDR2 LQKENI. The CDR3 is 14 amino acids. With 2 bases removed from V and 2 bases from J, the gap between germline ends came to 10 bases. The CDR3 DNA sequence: TGTGCCAGCTCACCAGTCGGTCCACCCTACGAGCAGTACTTC. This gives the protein CASSPVGPPYEQYF.

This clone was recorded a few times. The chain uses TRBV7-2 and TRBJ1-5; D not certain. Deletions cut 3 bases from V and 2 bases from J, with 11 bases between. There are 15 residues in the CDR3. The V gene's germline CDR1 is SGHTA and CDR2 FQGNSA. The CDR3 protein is CASSLVPGGNQPQHF. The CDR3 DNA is TGTGCCAGCAGCTTGGTCCCCGGGGGCAATCAGCCCCAGCATTTT.

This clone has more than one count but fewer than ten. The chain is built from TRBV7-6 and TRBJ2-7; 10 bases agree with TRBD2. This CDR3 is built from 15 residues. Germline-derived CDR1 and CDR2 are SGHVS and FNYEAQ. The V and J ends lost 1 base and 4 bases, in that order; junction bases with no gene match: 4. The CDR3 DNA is TGTGCCAGCAGCTTAGGAGCTAGCGGGGGATACGAGCAGTACGTC. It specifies CASSLGASGGYEQYV.

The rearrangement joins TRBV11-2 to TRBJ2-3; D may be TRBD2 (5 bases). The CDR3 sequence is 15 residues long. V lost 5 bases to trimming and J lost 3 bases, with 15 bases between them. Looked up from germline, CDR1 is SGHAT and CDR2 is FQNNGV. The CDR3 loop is CASSPTWELTDTQYF. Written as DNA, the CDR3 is TGTGCCAGCAGCCCGACGTGGGAGTTGACAGATACGCAGTATTTT.

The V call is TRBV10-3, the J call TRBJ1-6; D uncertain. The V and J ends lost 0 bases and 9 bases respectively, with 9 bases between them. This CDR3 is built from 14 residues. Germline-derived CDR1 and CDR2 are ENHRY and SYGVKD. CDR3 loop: CAISESFSTSPLHF. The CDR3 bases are TGTGCCATCAGTGAGTCGTTCTCTACTTCACCCCTCCACTTT.

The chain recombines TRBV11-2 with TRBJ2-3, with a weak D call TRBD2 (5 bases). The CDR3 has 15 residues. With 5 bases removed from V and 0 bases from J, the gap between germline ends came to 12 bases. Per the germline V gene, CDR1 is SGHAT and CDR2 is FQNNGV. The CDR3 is CASSRGFISTDTQYF. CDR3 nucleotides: TGTGCCAGCAGCCGCGGGTTTATAAGCACAGATACGCAGTATTTT.

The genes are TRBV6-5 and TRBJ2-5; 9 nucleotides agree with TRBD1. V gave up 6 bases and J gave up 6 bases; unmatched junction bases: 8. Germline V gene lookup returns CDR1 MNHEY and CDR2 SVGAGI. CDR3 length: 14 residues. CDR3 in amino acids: CASRGTGRSKTQYF. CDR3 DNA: TGTGCCAGCAGGGGGACAGGGAGATCTAAGACCCAGTACTTC.

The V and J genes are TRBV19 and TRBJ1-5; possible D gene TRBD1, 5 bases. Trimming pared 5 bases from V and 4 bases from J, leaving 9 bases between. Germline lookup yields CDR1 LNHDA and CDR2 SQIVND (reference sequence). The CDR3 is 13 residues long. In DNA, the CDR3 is TGTGCCAGTAGTTACAGGAGAAATCAGCCCCAGCATTTT. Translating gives CASSYRRNQPQHF.

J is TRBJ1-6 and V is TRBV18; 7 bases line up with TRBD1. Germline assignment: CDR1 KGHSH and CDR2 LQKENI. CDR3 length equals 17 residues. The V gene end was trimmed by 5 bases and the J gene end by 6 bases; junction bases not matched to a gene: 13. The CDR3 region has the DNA TGTGCCAGCTCAGAAGCCGTCCCGGGGACAGTTAATTCACCCCTCCACTTT. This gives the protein CASSEAVPGTVNSPLHF.

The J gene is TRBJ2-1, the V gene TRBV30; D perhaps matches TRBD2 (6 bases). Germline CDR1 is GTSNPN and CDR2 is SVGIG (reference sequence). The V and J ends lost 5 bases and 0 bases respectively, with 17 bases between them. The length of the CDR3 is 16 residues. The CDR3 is CAWGRSWPSSYNEQFF. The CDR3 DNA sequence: TGTGCCTGGGGGAGGTCATGGCCTAGCTCCTACAATGAGCAGTTCTTC.

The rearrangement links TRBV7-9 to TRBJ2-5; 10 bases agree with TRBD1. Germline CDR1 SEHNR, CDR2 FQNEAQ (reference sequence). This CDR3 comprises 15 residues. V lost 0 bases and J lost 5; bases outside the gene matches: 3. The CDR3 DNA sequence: TGTGCCAGCAGCTTAGCGACAGGGGGCAGGGAGACCCAGTACTTC. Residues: CASSLATGGRETQYF.

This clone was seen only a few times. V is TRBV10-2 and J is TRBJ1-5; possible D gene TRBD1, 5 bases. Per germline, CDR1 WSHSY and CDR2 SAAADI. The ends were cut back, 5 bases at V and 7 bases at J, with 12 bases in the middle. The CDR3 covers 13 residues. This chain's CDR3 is CASSPGIRQPQHF. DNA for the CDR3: TGCGCCAGCAGTCCAGGGATACGCCAGCCCCAGCATTTT.

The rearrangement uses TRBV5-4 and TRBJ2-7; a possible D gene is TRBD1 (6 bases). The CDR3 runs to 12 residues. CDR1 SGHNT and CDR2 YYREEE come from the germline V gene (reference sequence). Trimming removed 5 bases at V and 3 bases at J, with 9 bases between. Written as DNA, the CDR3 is TGTGCCAGCAGTAAACAGGGCTACGAGCAGTACGTC. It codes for CASSKQGYEQYV.

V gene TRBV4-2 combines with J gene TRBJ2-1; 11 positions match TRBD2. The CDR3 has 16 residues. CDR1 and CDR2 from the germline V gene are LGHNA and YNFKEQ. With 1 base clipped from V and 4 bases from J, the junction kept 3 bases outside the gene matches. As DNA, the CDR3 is TGTGCCAGCAGCCAAGGAACTAGCGGGAGTTACAATGAGCAGTTCTTC. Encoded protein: CASSQGTSGSYNEQFF.

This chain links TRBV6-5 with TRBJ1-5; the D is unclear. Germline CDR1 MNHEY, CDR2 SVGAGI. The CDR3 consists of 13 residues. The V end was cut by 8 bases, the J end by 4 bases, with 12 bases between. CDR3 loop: CASAGGYNQPQHF. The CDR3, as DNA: TGTGCCAGCGCCGGCGGTTATAATCAGCCCCAGCATTTT.

CDR3 sequence (DNA): TGTGCCTGGACGGGGAGCTCCTATAATTCACCCCTCCACTTT. Its translation is CAWTGSSYNSPLHF. The V gene is TRBV30, the J gene TRBJ1-6; unclear D gene. From germline, CDR1 is GTSNPN and CDR2 SVGIG (reference sequence). The CDR3 consists of 14 residues. Trimming removed 4 bases at V and 0 bases at J, with 7 bases between.

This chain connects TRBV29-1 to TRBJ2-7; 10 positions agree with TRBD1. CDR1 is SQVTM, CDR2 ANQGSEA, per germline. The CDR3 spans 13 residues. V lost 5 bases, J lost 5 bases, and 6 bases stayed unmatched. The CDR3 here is CSVQRTGGHEQYF. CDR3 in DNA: TGCAGCGTTCAGAGGACAGGGGGACACGAGCAGTACTTC.

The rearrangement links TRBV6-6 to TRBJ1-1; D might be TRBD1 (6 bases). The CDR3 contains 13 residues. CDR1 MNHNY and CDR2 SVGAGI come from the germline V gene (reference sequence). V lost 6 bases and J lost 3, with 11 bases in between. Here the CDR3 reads CASSISGDTEAFF. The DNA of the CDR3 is TGTGCCAGCAGCATTTCAGGGGACACTGAAGCTTTCTTT.

CDR3 sequence (DNA): TGTGCCAGCAGCGTCGGACAGGGATCCGGGGCCAACGTCCTGACTTTC. This translates into CASSVGQGSGANVLTF. This chain connects TRBV7-9 to TRBJ2-6; 8 bases match TRBD1. The CDR3 runs to 16 residues. The junction had 7 bases not matched to a gene; V was cut back by 5 bases and J by 4 bases. Germline V CDR1 and CDR2: SEHNR, FQNEAQ (reference sequence).

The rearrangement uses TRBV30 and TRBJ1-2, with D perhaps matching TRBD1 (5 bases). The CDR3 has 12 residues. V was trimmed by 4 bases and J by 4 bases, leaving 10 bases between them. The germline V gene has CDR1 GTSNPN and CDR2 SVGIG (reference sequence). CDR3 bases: TGTGCCTGGAATGGACAACTCTATGGCTACACCTTC. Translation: CAWNGQLYGYTF.

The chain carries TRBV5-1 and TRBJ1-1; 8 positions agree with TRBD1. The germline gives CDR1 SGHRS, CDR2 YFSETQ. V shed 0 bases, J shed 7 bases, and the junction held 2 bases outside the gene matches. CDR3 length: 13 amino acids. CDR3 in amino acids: CASSLGGQGEAFF. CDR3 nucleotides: TGCGCCAGCAGCTTGGGCGGACAGGGTGAAGCTTTCTTT.